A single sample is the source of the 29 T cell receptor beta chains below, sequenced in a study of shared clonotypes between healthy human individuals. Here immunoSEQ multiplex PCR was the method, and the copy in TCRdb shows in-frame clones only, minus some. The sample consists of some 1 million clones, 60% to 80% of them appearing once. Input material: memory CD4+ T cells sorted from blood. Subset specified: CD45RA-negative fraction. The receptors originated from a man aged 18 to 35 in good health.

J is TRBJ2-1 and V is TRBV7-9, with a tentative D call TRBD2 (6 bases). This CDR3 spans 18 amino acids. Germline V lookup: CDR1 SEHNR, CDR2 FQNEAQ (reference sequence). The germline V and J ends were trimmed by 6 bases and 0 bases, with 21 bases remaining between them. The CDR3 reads CASSPVGRRGSSYNEQFF. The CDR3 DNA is TGTGCCAGCAGTCCGGTGGGTAGACGGGGGAGCTCCTACAATGAGCAGTTCTTC.

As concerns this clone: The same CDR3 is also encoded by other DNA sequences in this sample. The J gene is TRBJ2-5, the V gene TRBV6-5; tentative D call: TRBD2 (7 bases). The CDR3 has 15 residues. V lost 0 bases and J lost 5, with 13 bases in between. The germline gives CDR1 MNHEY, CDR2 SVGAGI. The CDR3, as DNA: TGTGCCAGCAGTTACTCGAGGGGGGGCGGGGAGACCCAGTACTTC. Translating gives CASSYSRGGGETQYF.

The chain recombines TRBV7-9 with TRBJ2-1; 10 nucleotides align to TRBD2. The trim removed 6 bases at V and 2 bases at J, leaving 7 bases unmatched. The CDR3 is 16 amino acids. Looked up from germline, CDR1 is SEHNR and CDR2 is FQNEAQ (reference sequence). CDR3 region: CASSSPGLATYNEQFF. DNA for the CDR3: TGTGCCAGCAGTTCCCCGGGACTAGCGACCTACAATGAGCAGTTCTTC.

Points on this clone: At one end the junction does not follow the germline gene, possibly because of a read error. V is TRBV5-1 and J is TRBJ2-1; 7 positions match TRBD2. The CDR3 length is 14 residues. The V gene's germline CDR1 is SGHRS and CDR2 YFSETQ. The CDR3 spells CASRLASGYNEQFF. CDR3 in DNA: TGCGCCAGCAGATTGGCTAGCGGCTACAATGAGCAGTTCTTC.

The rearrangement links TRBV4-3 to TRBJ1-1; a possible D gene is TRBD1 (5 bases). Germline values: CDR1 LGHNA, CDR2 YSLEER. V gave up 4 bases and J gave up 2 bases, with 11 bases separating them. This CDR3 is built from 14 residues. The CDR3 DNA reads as TGCGCCAGCAGCCTGGGGGGGGTAAACACTGAAGCTTTCTTT. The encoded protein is CASSLGGVNTEAFF.

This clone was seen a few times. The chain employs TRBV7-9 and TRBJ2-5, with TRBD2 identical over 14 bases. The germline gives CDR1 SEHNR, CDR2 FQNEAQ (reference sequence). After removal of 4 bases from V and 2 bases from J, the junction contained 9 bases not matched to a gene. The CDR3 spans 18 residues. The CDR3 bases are TGTGCCAGCAGCTGGGGGACTAGCGGGAGAGGGTCGCAAGAGACCCAGTACTTC. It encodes CASSWGTSGRGSQETQYF.

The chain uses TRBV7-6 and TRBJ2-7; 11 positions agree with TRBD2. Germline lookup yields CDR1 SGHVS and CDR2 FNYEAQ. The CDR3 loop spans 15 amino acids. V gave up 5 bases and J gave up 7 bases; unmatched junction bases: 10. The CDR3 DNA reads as TGTGCCAGCAGCCAGGTAGCGGGAGGGCTGGGGGAGCAGTACTTC. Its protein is CASSQVAGGLGEQYF. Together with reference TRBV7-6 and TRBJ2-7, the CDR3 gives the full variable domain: GAGVSQSPRYKVTKRGQDVALRCDPISGHVSLYWYRQALGQGPEFLTYFNYEAQQDKSGLPNDRFSAERPEGSISTLTIQRTEQRDSAMYRCASSQVAGGLGEQYFGPGTRLTVT.

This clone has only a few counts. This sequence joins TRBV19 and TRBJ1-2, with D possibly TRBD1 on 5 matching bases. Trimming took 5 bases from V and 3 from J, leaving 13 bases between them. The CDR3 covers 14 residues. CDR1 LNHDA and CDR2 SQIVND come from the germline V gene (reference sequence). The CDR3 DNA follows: TGTGCCAGTAGTCTTCAGGGTAGGGACTATGGCTACACCTTC. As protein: CASSLQGRDYGYTF.

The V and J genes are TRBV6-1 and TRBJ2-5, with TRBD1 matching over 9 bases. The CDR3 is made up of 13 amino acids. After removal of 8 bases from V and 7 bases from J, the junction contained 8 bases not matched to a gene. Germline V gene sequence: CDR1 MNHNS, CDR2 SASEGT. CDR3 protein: CASGWTGEVTQYF. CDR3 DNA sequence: TGTGCCAGCGGGTGGACAGGGGAAGTGACCCAGTACTTC.

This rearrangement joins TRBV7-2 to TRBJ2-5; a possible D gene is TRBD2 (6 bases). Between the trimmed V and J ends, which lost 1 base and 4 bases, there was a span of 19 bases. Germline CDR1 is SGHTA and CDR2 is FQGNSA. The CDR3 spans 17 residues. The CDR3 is CASSLGGGGTGLETQYF. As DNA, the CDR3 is TGTGCCAGCAGCTTAGGGGGAGGAGGGACGGGACTAGAGACCCAGTACTTC.

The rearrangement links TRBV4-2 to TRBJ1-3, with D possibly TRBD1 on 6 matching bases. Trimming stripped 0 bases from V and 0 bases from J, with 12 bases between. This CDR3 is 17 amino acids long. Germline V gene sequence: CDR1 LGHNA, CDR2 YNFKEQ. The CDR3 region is CASSQEGGGGSGNTIYF. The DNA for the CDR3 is TGTGCCAGCAGCCAAGAAGGAGGGGGAGGCTCTGGAAACACCATATATTTT.

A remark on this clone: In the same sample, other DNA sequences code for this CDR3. This CDR3 is CASSVGLGDTGELFF. As DNA, the CDR3 is TGTGCCAGCAGCGTAGGACTAGGGGACACCGGGGAGCTGTTTTTT. The J gene is TRBJ2-2, the V gene TRBV9, with D perhaps matching TRBD2 (6 bases). The ends were cut back, 0 bases at V and 3 bases at J, with 9 bases in the middle. The CDR3 extends over 15 amino acids. CDR1 is SGDLS, CDR2 YYNGEE, per germline. The variable domain in full, completed from reference TRBV9 and TRBJ2-2, reads DSGVTQTPKHLITATGQRVTLRCSPRSGDLSVYWYQQSLDQGLQFLIQYYNGEERAKGNILERFSAQQFPDLHSELNLSSLELGDSALYFCASSVGLGDTGELFFGEGSRLTVL.

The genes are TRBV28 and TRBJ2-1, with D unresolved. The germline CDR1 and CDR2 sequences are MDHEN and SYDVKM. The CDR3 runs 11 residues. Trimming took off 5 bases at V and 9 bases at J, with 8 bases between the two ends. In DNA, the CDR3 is TGTGCCAGCAGTACTCCACGTGAGCAGTTCTTC. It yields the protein CASSTPREQFF.

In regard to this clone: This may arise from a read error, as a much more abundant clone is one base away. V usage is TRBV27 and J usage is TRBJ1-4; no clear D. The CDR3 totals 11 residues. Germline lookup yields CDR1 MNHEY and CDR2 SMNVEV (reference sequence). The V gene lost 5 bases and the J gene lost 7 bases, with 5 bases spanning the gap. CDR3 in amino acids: CASSKGEKLFF. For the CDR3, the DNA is TGTGCCAGCAGTAAAGGTGAAAAACTGTTTTTT.

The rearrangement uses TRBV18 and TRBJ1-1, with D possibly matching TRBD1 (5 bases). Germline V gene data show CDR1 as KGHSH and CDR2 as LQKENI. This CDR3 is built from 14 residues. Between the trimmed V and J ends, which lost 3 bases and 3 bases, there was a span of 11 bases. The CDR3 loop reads CASSPLSGDTEAFF. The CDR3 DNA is TGTGCCAGCTCACCGCTTTCGGGGGACACTGAAGCTTTCTTT.

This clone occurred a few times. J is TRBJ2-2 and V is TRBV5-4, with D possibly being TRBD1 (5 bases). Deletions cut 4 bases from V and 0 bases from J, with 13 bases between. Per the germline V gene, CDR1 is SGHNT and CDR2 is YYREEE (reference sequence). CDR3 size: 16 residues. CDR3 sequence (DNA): TGTGCCAGCAGCCCCAGGGCGTTCGCGAACACCGGGGAGCTGTTTTTT. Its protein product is CASSPRAFANTGELFF.

CDR3 in DNA: TGCGCCAGCAGCCAAGGGTCTCGGACCAGGAAAACGGATACGCAGTATTTT. Its translation is CASSQGSRTRKTDTQYF. The gene calls are TRBV4-1 and TRBJ2-3; D not resolved. Germline CDR1 is MGHRA and CDR2 is YSYEKL. V lost 1 base, J lost 6 bases, and 20 bases lay in between. The CDR3 consists of 17 residues.

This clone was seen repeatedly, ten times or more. CDR3 DNA sequence: TGTGCCAGCAGCTTAGTTTCCAGAGATGGCTACACCTTC. Protein: CASSLVSRDGYTF. The V call is TRBV7-9, the J call TRBJ1-2; D is uncertain. The CDR3 is 13 residues long. V was shortened by 1 base and J by 6 bases, with 9 bases between the two germline ends. CDR1 is SEHNR and CDR2 is FQNEAQ in the germline V gene (reference sequence). Supplemented by reference TRBV7-9 and TRBJ1-2, the full variable domain reads DTGVSQNPRHKITKRGQNVTFRCDPISEHNRLYWYRQTLGQGPEFLTYFQNEAQLEKSRLLSDRFSAERPKGSFSTLEIQRTEQGDSAMYLCASSLVSRDGYTFGSGTRLTVV.

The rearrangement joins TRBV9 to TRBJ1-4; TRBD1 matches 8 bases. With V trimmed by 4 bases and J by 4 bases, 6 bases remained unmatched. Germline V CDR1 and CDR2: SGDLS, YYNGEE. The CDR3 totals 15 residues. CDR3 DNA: TGTGCCAGCAGCCAAGGGACAGGTCTTAATGAAAAACTGTTTTTT. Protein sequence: CASSQGTGLNEKLFF.

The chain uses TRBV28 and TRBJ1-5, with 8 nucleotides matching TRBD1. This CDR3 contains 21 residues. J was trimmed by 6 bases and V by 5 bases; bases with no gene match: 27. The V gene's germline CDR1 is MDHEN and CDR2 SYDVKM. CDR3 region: CASSLNLRQSRQGQTIQPQHF. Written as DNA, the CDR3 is TGTGCCAGCAGTCTGAACCTCCGACAGAGCCGACAGGGGCAAACTATTCAGCCCCAGCATTTT.

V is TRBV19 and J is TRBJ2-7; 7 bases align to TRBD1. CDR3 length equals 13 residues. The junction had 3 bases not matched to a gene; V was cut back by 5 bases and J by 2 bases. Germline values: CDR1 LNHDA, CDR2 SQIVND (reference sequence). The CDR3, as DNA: TGTGCCAGTAGTGACAGGGTTACCTACGAGCAGTACTTC. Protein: CASSDRVTYEQYF.

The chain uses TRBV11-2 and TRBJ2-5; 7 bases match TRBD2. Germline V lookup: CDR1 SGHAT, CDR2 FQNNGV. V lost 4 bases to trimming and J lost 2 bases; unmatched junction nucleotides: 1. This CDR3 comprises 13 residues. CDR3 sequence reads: CASSWRGQETQYF. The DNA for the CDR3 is TGTGCCAGCAGCTGGCGGGGGCAAGAGACCCAGTACTTC.

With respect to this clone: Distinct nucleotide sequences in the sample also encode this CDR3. CDR3 sequence: CASSQARDRVHEQYF. CDR3 nucleotides: TGCGCCAGCAGCCAAGCACGGGACAGGGTCCACGAGCAGTACTTC. This chain uses TRBV4-3 with TRBJ2-7; 9 nucleotides agree with TRBD1. Trimming removed 1 base from V and 5 bases from J; junction bases left unmatched: 6. Germline assignment: CDR1 LGHNA and CDR2 YSLEER. CDR3 length: 15 amino acids.

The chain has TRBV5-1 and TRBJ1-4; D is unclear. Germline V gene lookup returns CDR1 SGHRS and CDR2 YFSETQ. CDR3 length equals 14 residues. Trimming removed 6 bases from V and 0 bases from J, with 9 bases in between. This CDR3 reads CASMKEPTNEKLFF. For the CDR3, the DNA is TGCGCCAGCATGAAGGAGCCAACTAATGAAAAACTGTTTTTT.

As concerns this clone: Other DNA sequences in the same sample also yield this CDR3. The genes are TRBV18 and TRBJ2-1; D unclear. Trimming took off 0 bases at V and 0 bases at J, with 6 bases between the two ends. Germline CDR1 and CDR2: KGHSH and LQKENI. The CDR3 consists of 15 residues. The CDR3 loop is CASSPPSSSYNEQFF. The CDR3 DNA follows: TGTGCCAGCTCACCACCGTCCAGCTCCTACAATGAGCAGTTCTTC.

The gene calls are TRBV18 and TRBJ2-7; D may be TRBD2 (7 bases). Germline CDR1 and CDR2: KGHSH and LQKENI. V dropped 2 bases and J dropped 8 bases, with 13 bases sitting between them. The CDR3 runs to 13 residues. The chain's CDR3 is CASSPEGGGQQYF. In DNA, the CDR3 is TGTGCCAGCTCACCAGAGGGGGGGGGACAGCAGTACTTC. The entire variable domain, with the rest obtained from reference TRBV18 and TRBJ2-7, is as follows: NAGVMQNPRHLVRRRGQEARLRCSPMKGHSHVYWYRQLPEEGLKFMVYLQKENIIDESGMPKERFSAEFPKEGPSILRIQQVVRGDSAAYFCASSPEGGGQQYFGPGTRLTVT.

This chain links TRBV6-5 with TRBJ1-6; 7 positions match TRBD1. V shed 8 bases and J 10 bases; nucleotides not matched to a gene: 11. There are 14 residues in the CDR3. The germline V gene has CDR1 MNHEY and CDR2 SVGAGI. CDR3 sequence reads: CASSLGQPGSPLHF. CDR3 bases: TGTGCCAGCTCCTTGGGACAGCCTGGGTCACCCCTCCACTTT.

CDR3: CASSGPQGALQPQHF. CDR3 coding DNA: TGTGCCAGTAGTGGCCCACAGGGGGCCTTACAGCCCCAGCATTTT. The chain couples TRBV19 to TRBJ1-5; 9 bases are shared with TRBD1. CDR3 size: 15 residues. The junction had 9 bases not matched to a gene; V was cut back by 5 bases and J by 7 bases. Looked up from germline, CDR1 is LNHDA and CDR2 is SQIVND (reference sequence).

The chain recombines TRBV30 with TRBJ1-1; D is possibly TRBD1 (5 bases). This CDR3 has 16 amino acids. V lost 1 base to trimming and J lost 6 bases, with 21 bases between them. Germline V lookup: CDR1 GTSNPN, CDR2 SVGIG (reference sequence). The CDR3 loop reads CAWSALSGRTGSEAFF. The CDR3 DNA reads TGTGCCTGGAGTGCCCTATCGGGGCGGACCGGTTCTGAAGCTTTCTTT.